These T cell receptor beta chains were read from a single sample in a study of T-cell memory formation after mild COVID-19. TCRdb used MiXCR to reprocess the 5' RACE reads, holding one entry per CDR3 protein. The profile shows more than 250,000 distinct CDR3 sequences, over 15% of them singletons. The sequencing sample was made of PBMCs or a T cell subset sorted from them (not recorded which). The receptor source for this set is a man younger than 30 who had mild COVID-19 (a few samples of this study predate the infection). Cell type and time point are not known. CDR3s include the opening cysteine and the closing phenylalanine or tryptophan. Each record gives: D gene, J gene, clone size, V gene, CDR3 DNA, CDR3 protein. D genes are given only for firm matches. A row's size may be missing; if present it is once, few, many or a size class.

D: NA; J: TRBJ2-3; size: few; V: TRBV15; DNA: TGTGCCACCAGCAGAGATTTCGCCTTTACGCAGTATTTT; CDR3: CATSRDFAFTQYF
D: TRBD2; J: TRBJ2-3; size: few; V: TRBV7-2; DNA: TGTGCCAGCAGCCCGGGACTAGCAGTAGATACGCAGTATTTT; CDR3: CASSPGLAVDTQYF
D: NA; J: TRBJ2-1; size: many; V: TRBV5-1; DNA: TGCGCCAGCAGCCCCGGTCGGACCTCCTACAATGAGCAGTTCTTC; CDR3: CASSPGRTSYNEQFF
D: NA; J: TRBJ2-7; size: few; V: TRBV5-1; DNA: TGCGCCAGCAGCTCCTACCGGGACGGTACCTACGAGCAGTACTTC; CDR3: CASSSYRDGTYEQYF
D: TRBD2; J: TRBJ2-5; size: many; V: TRBV29-1; DNA: TGCAGCGTGGGGACTAGCGGGGGGCAAGAGACCCAGTACTTC; CDR3: CSVGTSGGQETQYF
D: TRBD1; J: TRBJ2-2; size: few; V: TRBV29-1; DNA: TGCAGCGTCCAGGGACAGGGGGAGCTGTTTTTT; CDR3: CSVQGQGELFF
D: TRBD1; J: TRBJ2-3; size: NA; V: TRBV24-1; DNA: TGTGCCACCAGTGATTTGCATGGACAGGGGCGGGCCACAGATACGCAGTATTTT; CDR3: CATSDLHGQGRATDTQYF
D: TRBD2; J: TRBJ2-1; size: few; V: TRBV11-2; DNA: TGTGCCAGCAGCTCCCCGGGACGGGGGGCCTACAATGAGCAGTTCTTC; CDR3: CASSSPGRGAYNEQFF
D: NA; J: TRBJ1-5; size: NA; V: TRBV6-1; DNA: TGTGCCAGCAGTTTTAATACAGGGAATCAGCCCCAGCATTTT; CDR3: CASSFNTGNQPQHF
D: NA; J: TRBJ1-1; size: few; V: TRBV24-1; DNA: TGTGCCACCAGTGATCCGGTCGTGGCAGGTGAAGCTTTCTTT; CDR3: CATSDPVVAGEAFF
D: NA; J: TRBJ2-5; size: NA; V: TRBV5-1; DNA: TGCGCCAGCAGGGAAAACTCAGGGCTTGGGACCCAGTACTTC; CDR3: CASRENSGLGTQYF
D: NA; J: TRBJ2-3; size: few; V: TRBV11-1; DNA: TGTGCCAGCAGCTTAGCGGCAGGGATGGGAGATACGCAGTATTTT; CDR3: CASSLAAGMGDTQYF
D: NA; J: TRBJ2-1; size: few; V: TRBV7-9; DNA: TGTGCCAGCAGCTTAGCGTTTTCACCTTCGGATGAGCAGTTCTTC; CDR3: CASSLAFSPSDEQFF
D: NA; J: TRBJ2-7; size: NA; V: TRBV4-3; DNA: TGCGCCAGCAGCCAACAGCAGGGTCATGAGCAGTACTTC; CDR3: CASSQQQGHEQYF
D: NA; J: TRBJ2-3; size: NA; V: TRBV6-2/TRBV6-3; DNA: TGTGCCAGCAGTCGCAGGACCCAGGATACGCAGTATTTT; CDR3: CASSRRTQDTQYF
D: TRBD2; J: TRBJ2-7; size: NA; V: TRBV6-2/TRBV6-3; DNA: TGTGCCAGCAGTTACGGGATAGCGGGGGGCTCCTACGAGCAGTACTTC; CDR3: CASSYGIAGGSYEQYF
D: NA; J: TRBJ1-2; size: NA; V: TRBV11-2; DNA: TGTGCCAGCAGCCTCAGAAGGGGTGATGGCTACACCTTC; CDR3: CASSLRRGDGYTF
D: NA; J: TRBJ2-2; size: NA; V: TRBV19; DNA: TGTGCCAGTAGTATAGTCCAGGGTTCCACCGGGGAGCTGTTTTTT; CDR3: CASSIVQGSTGELFF
D: NA; J: TRBJ1-1; size: few; V: TRBV4-1; DNA: TGCGCCAGCAGCAGACAGACCTTTCCTACGAACACTGAAGCTTTCTTT; CDR3: CASSRQTFPTNTEAFF
D: NA; J: TRBJ1-6; size: NA; V: TRBV4-3; DNA: TGCGCCAGCAGCCAGATGACGGACCCTAATTCACCCCTCCACTTT; CDR3: CASSQMTDPNSPLHF
D: NA; J: TRBJ1-5; size: NA; V: TRBV12-3/TRBV12-4; DNA: TGTGCCAGCAGTTCGATAGGGCAGCCCCAGCATTTT; CDR3: CASSSIGQPQHF
D: NA; J: TRBJ2-3; size: few; V: TRBV5-6; DNA: TGTGCCAGCAGCTTGGCCCTTAGCGGAGTGGTGGCAGATACGCAGTATTTT; CDR3: CASSLALSGVVADTQYF
D: NA; J: TRBJ1-1; size: few; V: TRBV18; DNA: TGTGCCAGCTCTCCGGACCTGAACACTGAAGCTTTCTTT; CDR3: CASSPDLNTEAFF
D: TRBD1; J: TRBJ1-1; size: NA; V: TRBV18; DNA: TGTGCCAGCTCACCAAGGGACAGGAGGAACACTGAAGCTTTCTTT; CDR3: CASSPRDRRNTEAFF
D: NA; J: TRBJ1-4; size: NA; V: TRBV5-1; DNA: TGCGCCAGCAGAACGGGTGGAGCTAATGAAAAACTGTTTTTT; CDR3: CASRTGGANEKLFF
D: NA; J: TRBJ2-3; size: few; V: TRBV5-1; DNA: TGCGCCAGCAGCTTAGAGCAGACGGCAGATACGCAGTATTTT; CDR3: CASSLEQTADTQYF
D: TRBD2; J: TRBJ2-2; size: NA; V: TRBV6-5; DNA: TGTGCCAGCGTACTAGCGGCGAACACCGGGGAGCTGTTTTTT; CDR3: CASVLAANTGELFF
D: NA; J: TRBJ2-7; size: few; V: TRBV9; DNA: TGTGCCAGCAGCGAAGGACAATCTAACTCCTACGAGCAGTACTTC; CDR3: CASSEGQSNSYEQYF
D: NA; J: TRBJ2-5; size: few; V: TRBV20-1; DNA: TGCAGTGCTTATCCGGGACAAGCAAGGGGTGAGACCCAGTACTTC; CDR3: CSAYPGQARGETQYF
D: NA; J: TRBJ2-5; size: few; V: TRBV19; DNA: TGTGCCAGTAGCCCCGTAGCATCGGAGACCCAGTACTTC; CDR3: CASSPVASETQYF
D: NA; J: TRBJ2-5; size: few; V: TRBV7-2; DNA: TGTGCCAGCAGCCCCCGACACCAGCGGTACCAAGAGACCCAGTACTTC; CDR3: CASSPRHQRYQETQYF
D: TRBD2; J: TRBJ2-3; size: many; V: TRBV29-1; DNA: TGCAGCGTTGAAGGGACTAGCAAATATACGCAGTATTTT; CDR3: CSVEGTSKYTQYF
D: TRBD1; J: TRBJ1-5; size: NA; V: TRBV6-1; DNA: TGTGCCAGTCGAACCGACAGGGATCAGCCCCAGCATTTT; CDR3: CASRTDRDQPQHF
D: TRBD1; J: TRBJ2-1; size: NA; V: TRBV4-3; DNA: TGCGCCAGCAGCCAAGGCAACAGGGGTTTCAATGAGCAGTTCTTC; CDR3: CASSQGNRGFNEQFF
D: TRBD1; J: TRBJ2-3; size: NA; V: TRBV7-9; DNA: TGTGCCAGCAGCTTCGCGGACAGGGTGTCAGATACGCAGTATTTT; CDR3: CASSFADRVSDTQYF
D: NA; J: TRBJ2-5; size: few; V: TRBV18; DNA: TGTGCCAGCTCACCTGGATGGGAGGAGACCCAGTACTTC; CDR3: CASSPGWEETQYF
D: NA; J: TRBJ1-6; size: NA; V: TRBV5-1; DNA: TGCGCCAGCAGCACCTACAGCAATTCACCCCTCCACTTT; CDR3: CASSTYSNSPLHF
D: TRBD1; J: TRBJ2-6; size: few; V: TRBV6-2/TRBV6-3; DNA: TGTGCCAGCAGTTACGAACAGGGGTCTGGGGCCAACGTCCTGACTTTC; CDR3: CASSYEQGSGANVLTF
D: NA; J: TRBJ1-1; size: NA; V: TRBV9; DNA: TGTGCCAGCAGCGCTTCCTTGCGGGCTGAAGCTTTCTTT; CDR3: CASSASLRAEAFF
D: TRBD2; J: TRBJ2-3; size: few; V: TRBV4-2; DNA: TGTGCCAGCAGCCAAGATCTAGCGGGGTACACAGATACGCAGTATTTT; CDR3: CASSQDLAGYTDTQYF